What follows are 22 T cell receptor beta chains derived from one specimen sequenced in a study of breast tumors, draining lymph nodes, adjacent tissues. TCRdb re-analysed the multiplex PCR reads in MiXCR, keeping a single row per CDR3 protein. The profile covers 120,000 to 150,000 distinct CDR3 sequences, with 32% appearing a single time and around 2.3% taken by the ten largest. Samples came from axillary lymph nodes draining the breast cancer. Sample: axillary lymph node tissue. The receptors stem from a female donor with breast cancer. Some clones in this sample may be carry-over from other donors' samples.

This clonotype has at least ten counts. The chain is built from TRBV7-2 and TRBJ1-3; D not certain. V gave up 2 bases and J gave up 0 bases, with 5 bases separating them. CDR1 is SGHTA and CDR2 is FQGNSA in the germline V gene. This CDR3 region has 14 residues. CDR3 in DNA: TGTGCCAGCAGCTTAATGGGCTCTGGAAACACCATATATTTT. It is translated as CASSLMGSGNTIYF.

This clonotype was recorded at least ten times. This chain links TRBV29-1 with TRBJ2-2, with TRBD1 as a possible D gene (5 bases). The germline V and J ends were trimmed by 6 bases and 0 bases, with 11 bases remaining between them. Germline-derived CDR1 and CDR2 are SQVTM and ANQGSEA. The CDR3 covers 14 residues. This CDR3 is CSVFDSSNTGELFF. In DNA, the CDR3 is TGCAGCGTCTTTGACAGTTCGAACACCGGGGAGCTGTTTTTT.

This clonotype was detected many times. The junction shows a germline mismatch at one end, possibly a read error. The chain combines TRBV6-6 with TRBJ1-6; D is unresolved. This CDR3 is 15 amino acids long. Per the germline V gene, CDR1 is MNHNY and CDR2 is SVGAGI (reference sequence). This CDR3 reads CASSHSTRGDSPLHF. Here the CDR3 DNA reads TGTGCCAGCAGTCACTCGACCAGAGGAGATTCACCCCTCCACTTT.

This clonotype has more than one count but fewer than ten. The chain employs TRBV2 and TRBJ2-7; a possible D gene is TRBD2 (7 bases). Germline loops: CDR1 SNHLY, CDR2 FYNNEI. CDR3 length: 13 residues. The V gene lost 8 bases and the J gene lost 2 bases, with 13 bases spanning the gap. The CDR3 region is CASGGADTYEQYF. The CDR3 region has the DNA TGTGCCAGCGGGGGGGCAGATACCTACGAGCAGTACTTC.

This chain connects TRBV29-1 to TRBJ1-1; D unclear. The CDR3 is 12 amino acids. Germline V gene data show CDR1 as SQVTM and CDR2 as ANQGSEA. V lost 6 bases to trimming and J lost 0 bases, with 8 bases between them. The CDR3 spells CSVRELNTEAFF. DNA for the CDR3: TGCAGCGTACGCGAGCTGAACACTGAAGCTTTCTTT.

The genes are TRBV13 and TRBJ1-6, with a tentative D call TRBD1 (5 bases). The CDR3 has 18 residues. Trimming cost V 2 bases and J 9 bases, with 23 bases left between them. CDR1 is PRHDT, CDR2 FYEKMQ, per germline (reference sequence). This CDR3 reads CASSLFRTSGGSGSPLHF. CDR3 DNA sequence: TGTGCCAGCAGCTTATTCCGGACTAGCGGGGGGAGTGGTTCACCCCTCCACTTT.

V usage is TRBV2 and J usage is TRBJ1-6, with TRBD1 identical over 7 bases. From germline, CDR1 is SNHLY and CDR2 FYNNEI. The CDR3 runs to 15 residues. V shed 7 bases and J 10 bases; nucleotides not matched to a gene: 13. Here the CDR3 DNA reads TGTGCCAGCAAGCCTCAGGGGGTGCGAAGATCACCCCTCCACTTT. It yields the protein CASKPQGVRRSPLHF.

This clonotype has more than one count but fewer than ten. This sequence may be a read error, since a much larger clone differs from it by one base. The CDR3 here is CASSYLSARANYDYTF. CDR3 nucleotide sequence: TGTGCCAGCAGTTACCTCTCTGCCAGGGCTAACTATGACTACACCTTC. V and J are TRBV6-6 and TRBJ1-2, with D possibly matching TRBD1 (5 bases). The germline V gene has CDR1 MNHNY and CDR2 SVGAGI (reference sequence). The CDR3 is made up of 16 amino acids.

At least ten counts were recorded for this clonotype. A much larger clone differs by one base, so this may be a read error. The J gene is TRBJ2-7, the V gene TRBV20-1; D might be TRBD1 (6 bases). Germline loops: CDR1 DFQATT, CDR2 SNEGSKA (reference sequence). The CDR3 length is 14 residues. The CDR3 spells CSATPSGHSSEQYV. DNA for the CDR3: TGCAGTGCTACGCCGTCGGGACATTCCTCCGAGCAGTACGTC.

In DNA form, the CDR3 reads TGCGCCAGCAGCCCGACAGGGGGCCAAGGATACGAGCAGTACGTC. Its protein is CASSPTGGQGYEQYV. The gene calls are TRBV5-1 and TRBJ2-7, with 10 bases identical to TRBD1. The V gene end was trimmed by 4 bases and the J gene end by 4 bases; junction bases not matched to a gene: 8. The CDR3 is 15 amino acids. Germline CDR1 SGHRS, CDR2 YFSETQ.

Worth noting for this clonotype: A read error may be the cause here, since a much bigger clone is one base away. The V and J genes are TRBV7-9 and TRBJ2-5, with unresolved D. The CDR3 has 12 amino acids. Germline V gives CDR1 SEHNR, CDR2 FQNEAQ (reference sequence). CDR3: CVSSDGKGTQYF. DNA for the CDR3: TGTGTCAGCAGCGACGGTAAAGGGACCCAGTACTTC.

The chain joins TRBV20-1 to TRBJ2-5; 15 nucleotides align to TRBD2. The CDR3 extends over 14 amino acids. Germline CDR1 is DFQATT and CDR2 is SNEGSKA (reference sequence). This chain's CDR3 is CRAGTSGGFETQYF. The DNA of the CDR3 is TGCAGAGCCGGGACTAGCGGGGGGTTTGAGACCCAGTACTTC.

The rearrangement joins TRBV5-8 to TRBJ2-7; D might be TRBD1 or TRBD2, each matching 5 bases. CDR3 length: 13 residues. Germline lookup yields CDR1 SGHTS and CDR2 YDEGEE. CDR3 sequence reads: CACSLYWGSEQYV. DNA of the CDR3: TGTGCCTGCAGCTTGTATTGGGGGAGCGAGCAGTACGTC.

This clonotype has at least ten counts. The CDR3 is CAISELWGSHNEQFF. CDR3 DNA sequence: TGTGCCATCAGTGAGCTTTGGGGGTCACACAATGAGCAGTTCTTC. The chain uses TRBV10-3 and TRBJ2-1; tentatively, D is TRBD1 or TRBD2 (5 bases each). Trimming took off 2 bases at V and 5 bases at J, with 13 bases between the two ends. Germline CDR1 ENHRY, CDR2 SYGVKD. The CDR3 is 15 amino acids.

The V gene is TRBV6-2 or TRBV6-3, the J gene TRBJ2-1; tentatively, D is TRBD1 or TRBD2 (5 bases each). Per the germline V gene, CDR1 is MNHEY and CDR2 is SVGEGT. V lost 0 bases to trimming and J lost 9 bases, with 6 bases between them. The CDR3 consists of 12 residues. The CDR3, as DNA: TGTGCCAGCAGTTACTCGAGGGGTGAGCAGTTCTTC. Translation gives CASSYSRGEQFF.

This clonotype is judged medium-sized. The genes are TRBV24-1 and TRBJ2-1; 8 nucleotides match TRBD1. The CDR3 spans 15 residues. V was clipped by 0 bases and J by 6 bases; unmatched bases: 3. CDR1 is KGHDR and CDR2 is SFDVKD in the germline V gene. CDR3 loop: CATSDLDTGGNEQFF. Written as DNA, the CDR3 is TGTGCCACCAGTGATTTGGACACAGGGGGCAATGAGCAGTTCTTC.

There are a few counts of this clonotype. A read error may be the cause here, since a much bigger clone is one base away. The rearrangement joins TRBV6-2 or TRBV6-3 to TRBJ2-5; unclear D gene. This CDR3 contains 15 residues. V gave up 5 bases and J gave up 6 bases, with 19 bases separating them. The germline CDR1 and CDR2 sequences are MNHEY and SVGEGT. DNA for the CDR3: TGTGCCAGCAGTCAAGACACCGTTGCGGTCAAGACCCAGTACTTC. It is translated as CASSQDTVAVKTQYF.

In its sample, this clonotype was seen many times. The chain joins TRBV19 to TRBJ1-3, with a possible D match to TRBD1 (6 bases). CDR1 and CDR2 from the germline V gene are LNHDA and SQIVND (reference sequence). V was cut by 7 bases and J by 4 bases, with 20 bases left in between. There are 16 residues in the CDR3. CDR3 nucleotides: TGTGCCAGTACCACCGGGACAAAGACTGGGGGAAACACCATATATTTT. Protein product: CASTTGTKTGGNTIYF.

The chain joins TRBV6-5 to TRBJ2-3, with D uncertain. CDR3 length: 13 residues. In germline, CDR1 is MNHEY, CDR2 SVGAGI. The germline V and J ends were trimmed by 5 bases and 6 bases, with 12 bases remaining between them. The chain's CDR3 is CASSHVRGDTQYF. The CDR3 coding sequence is TGTGCCAGCAGTCACGTTCGTGGGGATACGCAGTATTTT.

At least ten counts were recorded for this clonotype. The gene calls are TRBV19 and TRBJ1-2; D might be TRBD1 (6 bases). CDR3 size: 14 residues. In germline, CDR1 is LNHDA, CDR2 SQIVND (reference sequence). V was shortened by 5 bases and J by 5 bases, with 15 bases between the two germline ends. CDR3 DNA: TGTGCCAGTAGTCCACAAAACAGGGTATATGGCTACACCTTC. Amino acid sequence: CASSPQNRVYGYTF.

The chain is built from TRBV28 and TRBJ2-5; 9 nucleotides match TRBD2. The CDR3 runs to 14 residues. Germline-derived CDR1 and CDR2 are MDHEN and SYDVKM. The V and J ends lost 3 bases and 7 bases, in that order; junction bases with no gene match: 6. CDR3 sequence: CASSFGSGGRTQYF. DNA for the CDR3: TGTGCCAGCAGTTTCGGTAGCGGGGGAAGGACCCAGTACTTC.

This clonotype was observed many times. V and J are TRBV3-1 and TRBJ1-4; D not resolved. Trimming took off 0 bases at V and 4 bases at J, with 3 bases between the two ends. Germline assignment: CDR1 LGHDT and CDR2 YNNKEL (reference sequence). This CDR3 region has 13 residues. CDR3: CASSQDLNEKLFF. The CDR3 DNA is TGTGCCAGCAGCCAAGATCTTAATGAAAAACTGTTTTTT.